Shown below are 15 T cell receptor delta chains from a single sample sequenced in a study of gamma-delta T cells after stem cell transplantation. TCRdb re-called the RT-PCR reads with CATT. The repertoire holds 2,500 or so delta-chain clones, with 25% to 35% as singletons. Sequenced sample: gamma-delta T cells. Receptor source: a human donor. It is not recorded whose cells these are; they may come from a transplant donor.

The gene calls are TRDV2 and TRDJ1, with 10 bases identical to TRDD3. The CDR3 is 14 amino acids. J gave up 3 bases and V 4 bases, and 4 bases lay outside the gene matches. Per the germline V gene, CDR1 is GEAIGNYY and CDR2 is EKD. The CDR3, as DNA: TGTGCCTGTGAGGAACTGGGGGATGCCGATAAACTCATCTTT. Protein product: CACEELGDADKLIF.

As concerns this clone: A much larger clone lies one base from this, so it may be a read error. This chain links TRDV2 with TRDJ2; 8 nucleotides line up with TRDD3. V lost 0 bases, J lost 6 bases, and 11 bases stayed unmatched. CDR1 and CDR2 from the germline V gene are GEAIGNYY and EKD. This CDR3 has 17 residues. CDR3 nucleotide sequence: TGTGCCTGTGACACCCTCACTGAGGGATACGGGGCAGCACAACTCTTCTTT. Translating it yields CACDTLTEGYGAAQLFF.

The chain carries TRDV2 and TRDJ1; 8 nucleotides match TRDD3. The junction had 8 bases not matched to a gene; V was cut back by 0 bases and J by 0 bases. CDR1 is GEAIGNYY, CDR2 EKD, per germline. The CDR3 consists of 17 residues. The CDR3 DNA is TGTGCCTGTGACACCGTAGGGATACGGGAGTACACCGATAAACTCATCTTT. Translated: CACDTVGIREYTDKLIF.

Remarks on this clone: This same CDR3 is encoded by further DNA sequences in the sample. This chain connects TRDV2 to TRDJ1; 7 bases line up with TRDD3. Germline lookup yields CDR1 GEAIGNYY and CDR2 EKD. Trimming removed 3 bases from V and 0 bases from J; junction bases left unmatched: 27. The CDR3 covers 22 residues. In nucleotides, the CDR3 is TGTGCCTGTGACTCCCTTAACTGGGGACCTGGGGGCCCTAGTCAACACACCGATAAACTCATCTTT. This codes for CACDSLNWGPGGPSQHTDKLIF.

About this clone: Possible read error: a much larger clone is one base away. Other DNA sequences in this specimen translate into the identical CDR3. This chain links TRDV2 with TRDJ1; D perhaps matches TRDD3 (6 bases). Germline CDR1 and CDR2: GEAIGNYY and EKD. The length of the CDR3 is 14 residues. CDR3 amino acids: CACDTVLGNDKLIF. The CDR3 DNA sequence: TGTGCCTGTGACACCGTACTGGGCAACGATAAACTCATCTTC.

The CDR3 nucleotides read TGTGCTCTTGGGGAACTCTCCCACTTCGGTACCGCGTACACCGATAAACTCATCTTT. It codes for CALGELSHFGTAYTDKLIF. The chain uses TRDV1 and TRDJ1; no firm D call. The CDR3 runs 19 residues. The V gene's germline CDR1 is TSWWSYY and CDR2 QGS. V lost 0 bases and J lost 0, with 20 bases in between.

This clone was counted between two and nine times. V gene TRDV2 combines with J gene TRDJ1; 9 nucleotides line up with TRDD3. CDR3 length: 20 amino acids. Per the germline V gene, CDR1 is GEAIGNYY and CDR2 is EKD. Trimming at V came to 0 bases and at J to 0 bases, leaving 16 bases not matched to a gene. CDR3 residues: CACDTVSLSSGGSDTDKLIF. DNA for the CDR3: TGTGCCTGTGACACCGTATCCCTCTCTTCTGGGGGATCAGACACCGATAAACTCATCTTT.

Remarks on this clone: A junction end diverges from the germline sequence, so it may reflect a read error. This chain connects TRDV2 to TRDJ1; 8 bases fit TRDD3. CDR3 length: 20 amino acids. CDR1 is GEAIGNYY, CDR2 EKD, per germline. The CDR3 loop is CACDTLRMGDPPVHSDQLIF. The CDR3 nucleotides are TGTGCCTGTGACACCTTGAGGATGGGGGATCCCCCCGTACATAGCGATCAACTCATCTTT.

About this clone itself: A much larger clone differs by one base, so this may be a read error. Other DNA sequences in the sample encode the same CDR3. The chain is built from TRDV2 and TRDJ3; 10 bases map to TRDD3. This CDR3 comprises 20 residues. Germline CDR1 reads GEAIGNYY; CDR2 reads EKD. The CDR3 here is CACDTNWGMTSSWDTRQMFF. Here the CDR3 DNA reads TGTGCCTGTGACACGAACTGGGGGATGACTAGCTCCTGGGACACCCGACAAATGTTTTTC.

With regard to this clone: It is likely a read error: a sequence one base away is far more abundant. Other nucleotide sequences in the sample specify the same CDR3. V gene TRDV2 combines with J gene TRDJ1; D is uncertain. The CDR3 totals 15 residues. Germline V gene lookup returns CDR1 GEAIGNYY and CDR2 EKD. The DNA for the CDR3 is TGTGCCTGTGACAATTTGGATCGTAACACCGATAAGCTCATCTTT. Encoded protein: CACDNLDRNTDKLIF.

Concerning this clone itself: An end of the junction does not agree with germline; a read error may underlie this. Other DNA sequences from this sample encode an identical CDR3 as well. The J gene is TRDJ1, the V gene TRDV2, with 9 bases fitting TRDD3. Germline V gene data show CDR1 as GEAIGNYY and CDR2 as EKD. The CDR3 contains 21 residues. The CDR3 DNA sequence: TGTGCCTGTGACACCGTTAAGGCTCCTGTCGGGGGATACAGGGACACCGATAAGCTCATCTTT. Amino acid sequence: CACDTVKAPVGGYRDTDKLIF.

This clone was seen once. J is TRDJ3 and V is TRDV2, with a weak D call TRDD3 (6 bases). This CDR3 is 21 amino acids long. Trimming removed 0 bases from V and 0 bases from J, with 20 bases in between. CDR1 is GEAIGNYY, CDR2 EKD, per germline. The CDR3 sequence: CACDTVDTPGVVSWDTRQMFF. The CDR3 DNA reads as TGTGCCTGTGACACCGTGGATACCCCCGGGGTGGTCTCCTGGGACACCCGACAGATGTTTTTC.

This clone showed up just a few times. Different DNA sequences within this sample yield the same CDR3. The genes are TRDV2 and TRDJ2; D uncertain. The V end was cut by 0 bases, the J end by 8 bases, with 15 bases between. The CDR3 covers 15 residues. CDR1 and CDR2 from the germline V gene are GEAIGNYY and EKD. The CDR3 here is CACDTLHPPGAQLFF. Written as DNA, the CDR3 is TGTGCCTGTGACACCCTTCATCCCCCCGGGGCACAACTCTTCTTT.

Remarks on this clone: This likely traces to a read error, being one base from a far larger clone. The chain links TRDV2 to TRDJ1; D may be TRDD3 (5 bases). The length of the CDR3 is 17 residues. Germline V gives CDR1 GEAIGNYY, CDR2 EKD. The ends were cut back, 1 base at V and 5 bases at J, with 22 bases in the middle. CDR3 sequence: CACDTLGDGMREDKLIF. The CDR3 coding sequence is TGTGCCTGTGACACATTAGGGGACGGAATGCGAGAAGATAAACTCATCTTT.

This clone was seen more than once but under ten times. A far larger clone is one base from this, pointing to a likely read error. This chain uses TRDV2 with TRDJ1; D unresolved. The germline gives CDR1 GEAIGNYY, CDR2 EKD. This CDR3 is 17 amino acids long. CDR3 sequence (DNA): TGTGCCCGTGACACATTAGGGGTCGGAATGCGAGAAGATAAACTCATCTTT. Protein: CARDTLGVGMREDKLIF.